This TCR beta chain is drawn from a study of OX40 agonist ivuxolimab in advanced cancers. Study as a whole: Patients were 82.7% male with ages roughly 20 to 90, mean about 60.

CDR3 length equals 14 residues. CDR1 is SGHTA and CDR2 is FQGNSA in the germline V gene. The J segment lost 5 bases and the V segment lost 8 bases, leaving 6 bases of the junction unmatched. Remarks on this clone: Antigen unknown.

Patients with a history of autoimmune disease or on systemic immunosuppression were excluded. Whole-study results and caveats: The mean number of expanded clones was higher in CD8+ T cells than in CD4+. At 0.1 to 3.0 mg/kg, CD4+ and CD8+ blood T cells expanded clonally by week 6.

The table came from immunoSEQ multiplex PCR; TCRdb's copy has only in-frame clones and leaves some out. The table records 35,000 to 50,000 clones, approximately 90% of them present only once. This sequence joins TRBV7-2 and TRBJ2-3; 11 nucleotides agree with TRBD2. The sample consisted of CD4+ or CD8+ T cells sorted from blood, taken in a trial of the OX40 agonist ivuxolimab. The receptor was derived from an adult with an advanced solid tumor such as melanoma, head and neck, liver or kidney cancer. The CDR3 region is CASGLAGRRDTQYF. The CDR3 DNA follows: TGTGCCAGCGGACTAGCGGGTCGGCGAGATACGCAGTATTTT. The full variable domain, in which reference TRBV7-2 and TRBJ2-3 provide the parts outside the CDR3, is GAGVSQSPSNKVTEKGKDVELRCDPISGHTALYWYRQSLGQGLEFLIYFQGNSAPDKSGLPSDRFSAERTGGSVSTLTIQRTQQEDSAVYLCASGLAGRRDTQYFGPGTRLTVL.